Listed below are T cell receptor beta chains from one sample, sequenced in a study of T cells in Graves' hyperthyroidism and ophthalmopathy. TCRdb itself ran the multiplex PCR reads through MiXCR, one entry per CDR3 protein. The table records 550,000 to 700,000 distinct CDR3 sequences, around 46% of them present only once. Sequenced sample: peripheral blood or thyroid tissue (not recorded which). The receptor set was obtained from an adult woman with Graves' disease, either hyperthyroidism or ophthalmopathy (not recorded which). Both conserved end residues are part of each CDR3. The order of the fields is V gene, D gene, J gene, clone size, CDR3 DNA, CDR3 protein. A D gene is named only where the DNA matches it firmly. Clone size is given for some rows only: seen once, a few or many times, or a class if the clone is expanded.

>TRBV12-3/TRBV12-4|NA|TRBJ1-1|NA
TGTGCCAGCACCCTACAGGGTGGGAACACTGAAGCTTTCTTT
CASTLQGGNTEAFF
>TRBV28|NA|TRBJ1-1|NA
TGTGCCAGCAGTTCTGTAGTTGCTTTCTTT
CASSSVVAFF
>TRBV19|NA|TRBJ2-6|once
TGTGCCAGTACCCTCGACACCCTGACTTTC
CASTLDTLTF
>TRBV15|NA|TRBJ2-7|NA
TGTGCCACCAGCAGAGGAACCTCGAAAGTGGGGTACTACGAGCAGTACTTC
CATSRGTSKVGYYEQYF
>TRBV7-9|NA|TRBJ2-5|NA
TGTGCCAGCAGCTTAGATGGAGGGTGGGACCCAGCGACCCAGTACTTC
CASSLDGGWDPATQYF
>TRBV19|TRBD1|TRBJ1-5|NA
TGTGCCAGTAACAACCTGGACAGGGAAAATCAGCCCCAGCATTTT
CASNNLDRENQPQHF
>TRBV2|NA|TRBJ2-3|NA
TGTGCCAGCGTGTCTGCGGCGGCGCGGGATACGCAGTATTTT
CASVSAAARDTQYF
>TRBV7-2|NA|TRBJ2-3|few
TGTGCCAGCACGATCAGGGGACTACCAAATACGCAGTATTTT
CASTIRGLPNTQYF
>TRBV6-2/TRBV6-3|NA|TRBJ1-5|many
TGTGCCAGCAGCCTACTCCCGGATCAGCCCCAGCATTTT
CASSLLPDQPQHF
>TRBV6-5|NA|TRBJ1-4|NA
TGTGCCAGCAGTTACGGATCGACTAATGAAAAACTGTTTTTT
CASSYGSTNEKLFF
>TRBV24-1|TRBD2|TRBJ2-2|many
TGTGCCACCAGTGATCCCATGACTAGCGGGACGACCATCACCGGGGAGCTGTTTTTT
CATSDPMTSGTTITGELFF
>TRBV11-2|TRBD2|TRBJ2-5|few
TGTGCCAGCAGCCCTAGACTAGCGGGGGTTTTGGGCCTAGGGGAGCAGTACTTC
CASSPRLAGVLGLGEQYF
>TRBV20-1|TRBD1|TRBJ2-2|many
TGCAGTGCGGGACAGGGGCCTAGCACCGGGGAGCTGTTTTTT
CSAGQGPSTGELFF
>TRBV20-1|NA|TRBJ2-7|NA
TGCAGTGCTAGAGAGGGGGAAACAGGGGGAGGGCGCGAGCAGTACTTC
CSAREGETGGGREQYF